The present T cell receptor (beta chain) was sequenced within a study of human T cells and chemical hapten exposure. In the study overall: There were per-sample TCR yield variations, arising mainly from small pooled library volume differences. Study results and limitations: No change in TCRs above 1 in 1000 frequency was produced by DPC sensitization.

The V end lost 3 bases, the J end lost 0 bases, and 6 bases lay between the germline ends. This CDR3 has 13 residues. Germline CDR1 and CDR2: LGHDT and YNNKEL (reference sequence). Ten or more counts support this clonotype. Its antigen is not known. Each cDNA molecule in the library carried unique molecular identifiers. In the authors' workflow: Samples ranged from about 23,224 to 690,600 TCRs, with a median of approximately 96,000. TCRdb processed the RACE reads anew with MiXCR; each CDR3 protein has one entry. Here the V and J calls rest on TCRdb's processing, not on the authors' analysis. Of 28,000 or so distinct CDR3 sequences listed, about 7.7% were seen once; the top ten hold 9.9%. As for time point: healthy volunteer bleed at 2 weeks. Researchers extracted total RNA from unfractionated whole blood.

V and J are TRBV3-1 and TRBJ2-7; D is possibly TRBD1 (5 bases). This sequence originates from a human donor in good health. Some clones in this sample may be carry-over from other donors' samples. Input material: whole blood. The CDR3 region is CASSHGHSYEQYF. Written as DNA, the CDR3 is TGTGCCAGCAGCCACGGACACTCCTACGAGCAGTACTTC.